The text below deals with one T cell receptor (beta chain). Its antigen remains unknown. cDNA prepared by RNA extraction and subsequent reverse transcription served as the template for sequencing. TCRdb keeps only in-frame clones here, not all; method: immunoSEQ multiplex PCR. The data show about 42,000 clones, less than 70% seen once. Germline lookup yields CDR1 MGHRA and CDR2 YSYEKL. Trimming left V 1 base short and J 1 base short, with 8 bases between. The CDR3 sequence is 14 residues long. This entry comes from a study of CD8+ T cells in alopecia areata. For the study at large: Patients given treatment had severity scored by the percentage of scalp area affected. General study results and limits: Lesional scalp displayed greater clonality than normal scalp, most notably in alopecia totalis/universalis. Relative to mice, TCR sharing across patients was less clear, a difference possibly HLA-related. Expanded CD8+ clones among the top 100, and scalp clonality, were significantly decreased by tofacitinib.

Treatment meaning: oral pan-JAK inhibitor, 5-10 mg twice daily. The specimen comprised CD8+ T cells sorted from blood, sampled at week 4, from a patient treated with tofacitinib. This chain joins TRBV4-1 and TRBJ2-7; no definite D call. This TCR was recovered from a human donor with alopecia areata. The CDR3: CASSQVAQSYEQYF. The CDR3 nucleotides are TGCGCCAGCAGCCAAGTGGCCCAATCCTACGAGCAGTACTTC.